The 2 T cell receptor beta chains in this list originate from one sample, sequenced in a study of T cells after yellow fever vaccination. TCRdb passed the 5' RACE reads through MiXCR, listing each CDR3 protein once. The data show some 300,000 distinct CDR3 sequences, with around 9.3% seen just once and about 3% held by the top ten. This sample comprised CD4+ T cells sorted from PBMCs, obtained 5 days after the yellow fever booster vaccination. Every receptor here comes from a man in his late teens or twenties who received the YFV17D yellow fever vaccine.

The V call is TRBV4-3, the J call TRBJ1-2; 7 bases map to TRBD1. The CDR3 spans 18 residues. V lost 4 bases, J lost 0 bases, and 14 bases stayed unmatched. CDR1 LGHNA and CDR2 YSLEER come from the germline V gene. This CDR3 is CASSLRTGTTEANYGYTF. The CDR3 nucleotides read TGCGCCAGCAGCCTTAGGACAGGCACCACCGAAGCTAACTATGGCTACACCTTC.

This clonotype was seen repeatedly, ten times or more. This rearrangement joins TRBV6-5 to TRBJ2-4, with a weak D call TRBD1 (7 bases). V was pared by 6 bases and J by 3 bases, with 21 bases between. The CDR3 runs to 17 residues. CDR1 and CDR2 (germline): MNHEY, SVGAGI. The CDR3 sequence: CASSPQGGGKVKNIQYF. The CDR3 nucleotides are TGTGCCAGCAGCCCTCAGGGGGGCGGGAAAGTCAAAAACATTCAGTACTTC.